This TCR beta chain derives from a study of OX40 agonist ivuxolimab in advanced cancers. Here immunoSEQ multiplex PCR was the method, and the copy in TCRdb shows in-frame clones only, minus some. The sample has about 68,000 clones, roughly 88% seen once. The CDR3 consists of 14 residues. Deletions cut 3 bases from V and 5 bases from J, with 11 bases between. Germline lookup yields CDR1 SGHVS and CDR2 FQNEAQ. The clonotype comes from an adult with an advanced solid tumor such as melanoma, head and neck, liver or kidney cancer. The chain combines TRBV7-8 with TRBJ2-1; tentative D call: TRBD1 (5 bases). This material consisted of CD4+ or CD8+ T cells sorted from blood, taken in a trial of the OX40 agonist ivuxolimab. The CDR3 loop is CASSFRQTDNEQFF. The CDR3 DNA is TGTGCCAGCAGCTTTAGACAGACAGACAATGAGCAGTTCTTC.